The T cell receptor beta chain described here comes from a study of blood T cell repertoires in COVID-19. Study overall: PBMCs, B-cell-depleted T cells, or T cells provided the cDNA or gDNA that made up the material.

The length of the CDR3 is 15 residues. Trimming removed 5 bases from V and 6 bases from J; junction bases left unmatched: 12. CDR1 and CDR2 from the germline V gene are SGHAT and FQNNGV. Original methodology: By means of reference gene primer amplification, nucleated cell counts were estimated. Method: immunoSEQ multiplex PCR; TCRdb's copy keeps in-frame clones and lacks some. The V and J calls and the clone size are those of that table, but D and trimming were determined from the DNA. The sample holds over 100,000 clones; approximately 84% are singletons and the top ten take more than 10%. Specimen: peripheral blood. V is TRBV11-2 and J is TRBJ1-2; 7 bases are shared with TRBD1. The TCR was taken from a woman aged 55-75 years with acute or convalescent COVID-19. The CDR3 protein is CASSQTARGVDGYTF. CDR3 coding DNA: TGTGCCAGCAGCCAAACCGCCAGGGGGGTTGATGGCTACACCTTC.